Detailed here is one T cell receptor beta chain. Sequencing was performed with immunoSEQ multiplex PCR; in TCRdb, only in-frame clones are kept and a portion is missing. Among around 65,000 clones listed, 60% to 85% were seen once. This CDR3 is built from 16 residues. The germline V gene has CDR1 SEHNR and CDR2 FQNEAQ (reference sequence). Losses at the gene ends were 1 base for V and 7 bases for J; bases not matched to a gene: 6. The record originates from a study of OX40 agonist ivuxolimab in advanced cancers. The chain recombines TRBV7-9 with TRBJ2-1; 11 bases fit TRBD2. Material: CD4+ or CD8+ T cells sorted from blood, obtained in a trial of the OX40 agonist ivuxolimab. This TCR was sampled from an adult with an advanced solid tumor such as melanoma, head and neck, liver or kidney cancer. The CDR3 DNA follows: TGTGCCAGCAGCTTAGTTGGGACTAGCGGAAGAAATGAGCAGTTCTTC. This gives the protein CASSLVGTSGRNEQFF.